These 8 T cell receptor beta chains were sequenced from one sample in a study of cytotoxic CD8 clonotypes in ibrutinib-treated CLL. The protocol was immunoSEQ multiplex PCR, while the TCRdb copy is restricted to in-frame clones and leaves out a portion. Counted here are 130,000 or so clones, 70% to 85% occurring once; the ten biggest clones make up roughly a quarter. The material sequenced was PBMCs, taken after 12 months of ibrutinib treatment. These receptors all stem from a human donor with chronic lymphocytic leukemia.

This chain connects TRBV6-6 to TRBJ2-3; D call uncertain. Germline lookup yields CDR1 MNHNY and CDR2 SVGAGI (reference sequence). Trimming stripped 2 bases from V and 0 bases from J, with 6 bases between. The CDR3 totals 14 residues. CDR3 DNA sequence: TGTGCCAGCAGTTACGCTAAGAGCACAGATACGCAGTATTTT. The encoded protein is CASSYAKSTDTQYF.

V is TRBV9 and J is TRBJ1-1; D is possibly TRBD1 (5 bases). Germline CDR1 SGDLS, CDR2 YYNGEE. The V end lost 3 bases, the J end lost 7 bases, and 16 bases lay between the germline ends. This CDR3 spans 14 amino acids. In DNA form, the CDR3 reads TGTGCCAGCAGCGCCGGTCCCGGGACGATTGAAGCTTTCTTT. Translated: CASSAGPGTIEAFF.

This clone was counted at least ten times. This chain uses TRBV19 with TRBJ2-5; possibly TRBD2 for D (6 bases). The CDR3 has 17 residues. V gave up 7 bases and J gave up 7 bases, with 28 bases separating them. Germline loops: CDR1 LNHDA, CDR2 SQIVND (reference sequence). The chain's CDR3 is CASTVSSVWPGVGTQYF. Written as DNA, the CDR3 is TGTGCCAGTACTGTCAGTAGTGTCTGGCCGGGAGTTGGGACCCAGTACTTC.

CDR3 protein: CASSPPLGANSYNEQFF. DNA of the CDR3: TGTGCCAGCTCACCACCCCTAGGGGCTAACTCCTACAATGAGCAGTTCTTC. The gene calls are TRBV18 and TRBJ2-1; weak D call: TRBD1 (5 bases). The V gene lost 0 bases and the J gene lost 0 bases, with 12 bases spanning the gap. The CDR3 loop spans 17 amino acids. CDR1 is KGHSH and CDR2 is LQKENI in the germline V gene.

V and J are TRBV9 and TRBJ2-7, with 7 nucleotides matching TRBD1. Germline CDR1 SGDLS, CDR2 YYNGEE. The CDR3 loop spans 14 amino acids. Trimming cost V 1 base and J 3 bases; bases outside gene matches: 4. The DNA of the CDR3 is TGTGCCAGCAGCGTAACAGGGGTCGGCTACGAGCAGTACTTC. Translating gives CASSVTGVGYEQYF.

The rearrangement links TRBV9 to TRBJ2-2; D gene ambiguous. The CDR3 has 11 residues. Germline V gene data show CDR1 as SGDLS and CDR2 as YYNGEE. Between the trimmed V and J ends, which lost 7 bases and 6 bases, there was a span of 7 bases. The CDR3 is CASATPGELFF. As DNA, the CDR3 is TGTGCCAGCGCCACTCCCGGGGAGCTGTTTTTT.

The chain has TRBV6-1 and TRBJ1-2; no clear D. Trimming pared 6 bases from V and 4 bases from J, leaving 9 bases between. CDR1 is MNHNS, CDR2 SASEGT, per germline. The CDR3 runs to 12 residues. The CDR3 sequence is CASSPIGYGYTF. CDR3 coding DNA: TGTGCCAGCAGCCCGATCGGCTATGGCTACACCTTC.

This rearrangement joins TRBV9 to TRBJ1-1, with TRBD1 identical over 7 bases. Germline CDR1 is SGDLS and CDR2 is YYNGEE. This CDR3 region has 14 residues. With V trimmed by 3 bases and J by 1 base, 3 bases remained unmatched. CDR3 region: CASSGGQSNTEAFF. CDR3 bases: TGTGCCAGCAGCGGGGGACAGTCGAACACTGAAGCTTTCTTT.